This TCR beta chain was observed in a study of blood T cell repertoires in COVID-19. The overall study: Samples representing acute and convalescent COVID-19 were sourced from the United States, Italy and Spain. Sources were T cells, B-cell-depleted T cells, or PBMCs; the material itself was cDNA or gDNA.

V gave up 5 bases and J gave up 7 bases, with 23 bases separating them. CDR3 size: 16 residues. CDR1 is LGHDT, CDR2 YNNKEL, per germline (reference sequence). In the authors' workflow: Estimation of nucleated cell counts relied on the amplification of reference gene primers. Measured with immunoSEQ multiplex PCR; TCRdb has only the in-frame clones, and not every one. That table gives V, J and clone size, and the DNA gave D and trimming. The table shows roughly 180,000 clones, with about 85% occurring only once. The sequencing input was peripheral blood. The V and J genes are TRBV3-1 (or the pseudogene TRBV3-2) and TRBJ1-2, with a weak D call TRBD1 (5 bases). The receptor was derived from a man in his fifties or sixties who had recovered from COVID-19. CDR3 DNA: TGTGCCAGCAGCGGAGGGGAGCTGTTATGGTACACTGGCTACACCTTC. Translation: CASSGGELLWYTGYTF.